What follows are 14 T cell receptor beta chains derived from one specimen sequenced in a study of shared clonotypes between healthy human individuals. Profiled with immunoSEQ multiplex PCR; TCRdb holds only in-frame clones, not every one. This table has millions of clones, approximately 95% appearing once. The specimen was naive CD4+ T cells from PBMCs. Documented subset: CD45RA+ positively selected. The source is a man younger than 30 in good health. Some clones in this sample may be carry-over from other donors' samples.

The rearrangement uses TRBV30 and TRBJ1-4; tentative D call: TRBD1 (6 bases). The CDR3 extends over 14 amino acids. V was pared by 0 bases and J by 4 bases, with 9 bases between. Looked up from germline, CDR1 is GTSNPN and CDR2 is SVGIG (reference sequence). The CDR3 reads CAWSVDSFNEKLFF. CDR3 DNA sequence: TGTGCCTGGAGTGTGGACAGCTTTAATGAAAAACTGTTTTTT. The full variable domain, its missing parts supplied by reference TRBV30 and TRBJ1-4, is SQTIHQWPATLVQPVGSPLSLECTVEGTSNPNLYWYRQAAGRGLQLLFYSVGIGQISSEVPQNLSASRPQDRQFILSSKKLLLSDSGFYLCAWSVDSFNEKLFFGSGTQLSVL.

On this clone itself: This CDR3 is also generated by other DNA sequences in the sample. The V gene is TRBV5-4, the J gene TRBJ2-3; no definite D call. CDR1 and CDR2 (germline): SGHNT, YYREEE (reference sequence). The CDR3 has 13 residues. V was shortened by 2 bases and J by 0 bases, with 4 bases between the two germline ends. CDR3 sequence reads: CASSLRSTDTQYF. CDR3 nucleotides: TGTGCCAGCAGCTTACGAAGCACAGATACGCAGTATTTT.

This clone was counted a few times. The genes are TRBV10-3 and TRBJ1-1; D is uncertain. V was trimmed by 4 bases and J by 3 bases, leaving 3 bases between them. Germline V gene data show CDR1 as ENHRY and CDR2 as SYGVKD. This CDR3 spans 11 amino acids. The CDR3 region is CAISGHTEAFF. CDR3 DNA sequence: TGTGCCATCAGTGGCCACACTGAAGCTTTCTTT.

This clone has just one count. The genes are TRBV19 and TRBJ2-1, with 12 nucleotides matching TRBD2. The J segment lost 4 bases and the V segment lost 4 bases, leaving 8 bases of the junction unmatched. Germline-derived CDR1 and CDR2 are LNHDA and SQIVND (reference sequence). CDR3 length equals 17 residues. The CDR3 is CASSRGSGLAGYNEQFF. The CDR3 coding sequence is TGTGCCAGTAGTAGAGGATCCGGACTAGCGGGGTACAATGAGCAGTTCTTC.

DNA of the CDR3: TGTGCCAGCAGCTATTCCGGGACTAGTTCAAGAGAGACCCAGTACTTC. This codes for CASSYSGTSSRETQYF. This chain joins TRBV7-6 and TRBJ2-5, with TRBD2 matching over 8 bases. The trim removed 4 bases at V and 4 bases at J, leaving 11 bases unmatched. The CDR3 consists of 16 residues. Germline CDR1 and CDR2: SGHVS and FNYEAQ.

Here the CDR3 DNA reads TGTGCCAGCAGTGGTGGGAGTAAGGTCTCCTACAATGAGCAGTTCTTC. This translates into CASSGGSKVSYNEQFF. The rearrangement links TRBV6-1 to TRBJ2-1, with D tentatively TRBD2 (5 bases). This CDR3 spans 16 amino acids. The V end lost 4 bases, the J end lost 0 bases, and 13 bases lay between the germline ends. CDR1 is MNHNS, CDR2 SASEGT, per germline.

The rearrangement joins TRBV18 to TRBJ1-1; 9 bases align to TRBD1. The V and J ends lost 6 bases and 1 base, in that order; junction bases with no gene match: 9. This CDR3 comprises 16 residues. Germline V gene data show CDR1 as KGHSH and CDR2 as LQKENI. CDR3 coding DNA: TGTGCCAGCTCTCACGGGACAGGGAGGGGGAACACTGAAGCTTTCTTT. Protein sequence: CASSHGTGRGNTEAFF.

The chain employs TRBV28 and TRBJ1-5; maybe TRBD1 (5 bases). CDR1 and CDR2 (germline): MDHEN, SYDVKM. V was cut by 5 bases and J by 6 bases, with 20 bases left in between. This CDR3 is built from 16 residues. CDR3: CASSTPGRGGFQPQHF. The CDR3 nucleotides are TGTGCCAGCAGTACCCCGGGGAGGGGAGGCTTTCAGCCCCAGCATTTT.

The chain combines TRBV19 with TRBJ1-5, with a tentative D call TRBD1 (6 bases). Germline CDR1 is LNHDA and CDR2 is SQIVND (reference sequence). V dropped 6 bases and J dropped 1 base, with 10 bases sitting between them. This CDR3 is built from 14 residues. CDR3 sequence: CASREGHSNQPQHF. The CDR3, as DNA: TGTGCCAGTAGGGAGGGACACAGCAATCAGCCCCAGCATTTT.

Details on this clone: Other nucleotide sequences in the sample specify the same CDR3. This chain links TRBV7-3 with TRBJ1-1, with 7 bases matching TRBD1. With 6 bases clipped from V and 1 base from J, the junction kept 5 bases outside the gene matches. This CDR3 is built from 14 residues. CDR1 is SGHTA and CDR2 is FQGTGA in the germline V gene. The CDR3: CASSLGGENTEAFF. The CDR3 DNA reads as TGTGCCAGCAGTCTAGGGGGCGAGAACACTGAAGCTTTCTTT.

The rearrangement joins TRBV2 to TRBJ2-5; D may correspond to TRBD1 or TRBD2 (5 bases each). V dropped 6 bases and J dropped 1 base, with 15 bases sitting between them. Germline values: CDR1 SNHLY, CDR2 FYNNEI. The CDR3 is 15 amino acids. The CDR3 is CASRDRGHSQETQYF. Written as DNA, the CDR3 is TGTGCCAGCAGAGACAGAGGGCACAGCCAAGAGACCCAGTACTTC.

The chain couples TRBV5-4 to TRBJ2-1; a possible D gene is TRBD2 (5 bases). Per germline, CDR1 SGHNT and CDR2 YYREEE (reference sequence). There are 13 residues in the CDR3. Trimming stripped 9 bases from V and 6 bases from J, with 16 bases between. This chain's CDR3 is CATRGSVGNEQFF. CDR3 coding DNA: TGTGCCACCCGGGGTAGCGTCGGCAATGAGCAGTTCTTC.

The chain carries TRBV6-5 and TRBJ2-3, with 8 bases lining up with TRBD1. The germline CDR1 and CDR2 sequences are MNHEY and SVGAGI. CDR3 size: 15 residues. Trimming cost V 6 bases and J 3 bases; bases outside gene matches: 8. The CDR3 nucleotides read TGTGCCAGCAGCATAACAGGGGGTTGGACAGATACGCAGTATTTT. Translated, it gives CASSITGGWTDTQYF.

This clone was observed a single time. The sample carries other DNA sequences with the same CDR3. Here the CDR3 reads CASSPTGGNTEAFF. The CDR3 DNA reads TGTGCCAGCTCACCAACCGGGGGGAACACTGAAGCTTTCTTT. The V call is TRBV18, the J call TRBJ1-1; weak D call: TRBD1 (5 bases). With 2 bases removed from V and 1 base from J, the gap between germline ends came to 8 bases. Looked up from germline, CDR1 is KGHSH and CDR2 is LQKENI. This CDR3 comprises 14 residues.